This T cell receptor beta chain comes out of a study of OX40 agonist ivuxolimab in advanced cancers. About the research overall: Cohort: 80% to 90% men, mean age 60, aged about 20 to 90. Partial responses were achieved by three patients: one hepatocellular carcinoma, two cutaneous melanoma. Study-wide findings and caveats: Part of the nonresponder group also had normalized T-cell clonal expansion that was low.

With regard to this clone: Its specificity is unknown.

The table came from immunoSEQ multiplex PCR; TCRdb's copy has only in-frame clones and leaves some out. The sample shows about 73,000 clones, approximately 90% of them seen only once. J lost 0 bases, V lost 2 bases, and 3 bases had no gene match. Looked up from germline, CDR1 is MNHEY and CDR2 is SMNVEV (reference sequence). The CDR3 runs to 15 residues. This specimen consisted of CD4+ or CD8+ T cells sorted from blood, obtained in a trial of the OX40 agonist ivuxolimab. This chain joins TRBV27 and TRBJ2-7, with 8 bases lining up with TRBD2. The clonotype was recovered from an adult with an advanced solid tumor such as melanoma, head and neck, liver or kidney cancer. The CDR3 protein is CASSLTGGSSYEQYF. The CDR3 region has the DNA TGTGCCAGCAGTTTAACGGGAGGGAGCTCCTACGAGCAGTACTTC.